The clone carrying this T cell receptor (beta chain) was picked up a small number of times. The data belong to a study of T-cell reconstitution after alpha-beta-depleted transplantation in children. The CDR3 loop spans 14 amino acids. The V gene lost 2 bases and the J gene lost 7 bases, with 12 bases spanning the gap. The germline gives CDR1 DFQATT, CDR2 SNEGSKA (reference sequence). Unique molecular identifiers tagged the TCRbeta library. TCRdb re-analysed the PCR reads in MiXCR, keeping a single row per CDR3 protein. The table records some 240,000 distinct CDR3 sequences, around 8.9% of them present only once.

Sequences were derived from PBMCs from the stem cell graft donor, sampled from the stem cell graft. This clonotype was obtained from a human donor who donated a stem cell graft to a child with SCID. This rearrangement joins TRBV20-1 to TRBJ1-6, with D maybe TRBD1 (6 bases). The DNA of the CDR3 is TGCAGTGCTAGAAACAGGGTGGGGAATTCACCCCTCCACTTT. Its protein product is CSARNRVGNSPLHF.